This entry concerns a single T cell receptor (beta chain). Its antigen is unknown. No qualities accompany the bases; no much larger clone lies one base away. Reading the germline V gene gives CDR1 SQVTM and CDR2 ANQGSEA. V trim: 3 bases; J trim: 6 bases; unmatched bases: 13. The cysteine opens and the phenylalanine closes a CDR3 of 17 amino acids. The read is trimmed to its CDR3 DNA, 51 bases read in frame from base 1. The source of the sample is a study of PD-L1 blockade in urothelial cancer (dated by TCRdb to about 2017). For the study in its entirety: All patients started therapy in the mid-2010s and received atezolizumab 1,200 mg intravenously every 3 weeks. Twenty-five of 29 patients were identified as males with urothelial cancer of bladder origin, and a prior smoking history was reported by 18 of 29 patients. An ECOG performance status of 0 or 1 was recorded for the patients, and 0 to 3 prior chemotherapy regimens had been received by the patients. Blood samples were analyzed 3 weeks after the start of treatment (second dose) and 6 weeks after the start of treatment. Blood samples gave median yields of about 150,000 T cells and 82,636 unique TCRs, along with a median clonality of approximately 0.084. Somatic, immune and clinical correlates of response to PD-L1 blockade with atezolizumab in urothelial cancer were the focus of an exploratory multi-omic analysis. Pretreatment tumor samples, along with matched peripheral blood collected serially before and after atezolizumab treatment, underwent TCR sequencing. Progression-free survival longer than 6 months counted as durable clinical benefit, and TCR features were additionally tested against both progression-free and overall survival. In the same patients, whole exome sequencing and RNA sequencing of pretreatment tumors were performed in addition to TCR sequencing. Nine patients reached durable clinical benefit, while 20 to 25 patients did not. Some 30 patients had pretreatment blood TCR-seq, some 25 had at least one posttreatment blood collection, and some 25 had tumor TCR-seq.

The time point label for this specimen denotes: peripheral blood 6 weeks after treatment start. A total of 29 patients with locally advanced or metastatic urothelial carcinoma, treated at Memorial Sloan Kettering on a trial protocol, made up the cohort. Peripheral blood mononuclear cells were collected from each patient pretreatment and during treatment, giving between 1 and 8 total time points per patient. The Qiagen DNeasy Blood extraction kit was used to purify genomic DNA from total PBMCs and from tumor samples. PBMCs were collected pretreatment and during treatment, and were isolated and stored as previously described. Findings and caveats that apply to the study as a whole: Among patients with durable benefit, tumor-associated TCR clones showed greater expansion in peripheral blood 3 weeks after treatment started (n = 22, p = 0.022). Because the sample size was small (n of about 29) and many exploratory analyses were performed, the results are intended to be hypothesis-generating. A pretreatment peripheral blood TCR clonality below the median was linked to improved progression-free and overall survival.

Synthetic TCR analog templates were spiked into each PCR so that absolute template abundance could be estimated from read counts. TCRbeta CDR3 regions were amplified from genomic DNA with bias-controlled V and J gene primers using the immunoSEQ assay. Rearranged TCRbeta segments were sequenced at approximately 20X coverage. For the original study's pipeline: Sequencing errors were corrected by clustering, and CDR3s were annotated against IMGT so that V, D and J genes could be assigned. Out-of-frame and stop-codon sequences were excluded, and only productive TCRbeta rearrangements were used in downstream analyses. To compute clonality, Shannon entropy was normalized by the log of the number of unique productive sequences and then subtracted from one. Fisher's exact test with Benjamini-Hochberg correction, at a threshold of adjusted p below 0.01, was used to find clones that differed between time points or between blood and tumor. The table comes from immuneACCESS by way of TCRdb, which keeps in-frame sequences with V and J called. Part of the clones is missing from these tables; in studies checked, under half for an unresolved V gene and the rest for unknown reasons. D and trimming come from the DNA, and the V and J calls and clone size come from that table. In all, the sample holds around 29,000 clones, and roughly 80% of those were seen once. 2.5% to 3.5% of the sample belongs to the ten largest clones.

This sequence uses TRBV29-1 and TRBJ2-1; TRBD2 matches 11 bases in the middle. This TCR came from a man in his 70s with urothelial cancer. Sequences were derived from PBMCs, sampled around atezolizumab (anti-PD-L1) treatment. The DNA is TGCAGCGTTGAGGGAGGACTAGCGGGCCCCCGGGGCAATGAGCAGTTCTTC. Its amino acids are CSVEGGLAGPRGNEQFF.